This entry lists 14 T cell receptor beta chains sequenced from one sample in a study of graft-versus-host responses after intestinal transplantation. Intraepithelial plus lamina propria lymphocytes were released by processing graft tissue. Clones were sequenced by immunoSEQ multiplex PCR, and TCRdb holds only the in-frame ones, with some missing. Altogether almost 30,000 clones are present, 60% to 85% being singletons, with the ten largest covering approximately 3%. Source: ileum tissue, taken 98 days after intestinal transplantation. The receptors shown here come from a human patient who received an intestinal transplant, so some T cells may come from the graft donor.

The chain uses TRBV18 and TRBJ2-7; TRBD2 matches at 9 bases. V was clipped by 4 bases and J by 2 bases; unmatched bases: 3. Germline loops: CDR1 KGHSH, CDR2 LQKENI. CDR3 length equals 14 residues. CDR3 loop: CASSHSGGPYEQYF. The DNA of the CDR3 is TGTGCCAGCTCACATAGCGGGGGCCCCTACGAGCAGTACTTC.

The chain combines TRBV10-2 with TRBJ2-7; D is uncertain. V was pared by 3 bases and J by 3 bases, with 9 bases between. There are 13 residues in the CDR3. CDR1 and CDR2 (germline): WSHSY, SAAADI. The CDR3 reads CASSDGRYYEQYF. The CDR3 DNA follows: TGCGCCAGCAGTGATGGCAGGTACTACGAGCAGTACTTC.

This clone is deemed medium-sized. The gene calls are TRBV4-2 and TRBJ1-4; 10 nucleotides align to TRBD1. V lost 5 bases to trimming and J lost 2 bases; unmatched junction nucleotides: 5. The CDR3 contains 16 residues. Per germline, CDR1 LGHNA and CDR2 YNFKEQ. For the CDR3, the DNA is TGTGCCAGCAGCTCGACAGGGGGCTCCACTAATGAAAAACTGTTTTTT. Protein product: CASSSTGGSTNEKLFF.

This sequence joins TRBV9 and TRBJ1-3; D is unclear. Looked up from germline, CDR1 is SGDLS and CDR2 is YYNGEE. V lost 3 bases, J lost 0 bases, and 10 bases lay in between. This CDR3 spans 15 amino acids. In DNA, the CDR3 is TGTGCCAGCAGCGCTACAGCTGCCTCTGGAAACACCATATATTTT. It codes for CASSATAASGNTIYF.

In DNA form, the CDR3 reads TGTGCCAGCAGCTTCTACGGACTTTGGGGCAACTACGAGCAGTACTTC. Amino acid sequence: CASSFYGLWGNYEQYF. The rearrangement uses TRBV5-5 and TRBJ2-7, with D perhaps matching TRBD1 or TRBD2 (5 bases each). Germline V gives CDR1 SGHKS, CDR2 YYEKEE (reference sequence). Between the trimmed V and J ends, which lost 2 bases and 3 bases, there was a span of 18 bases. This CDR3 is 16 amino acids long.

This CDR3 is CASTPAPTGPGTDTQYF. For the CDR3, the DNA is TGTGCCAGCACTCCAGCCCCGACGGGCCCGGGCACAGATACGCAGTATTTT. The chain recombines TRBV2 with TRBJ2-3; D call uncertain. The germline V gene encodes CDR1 SNHLY and CDR2 FYNNEI. The CDR3 is 17 amino acids. V was shortened by 7 bases and J by 1 base, with 21 bases between the two germline ends.

The CDR3 protein is CSAGMETQYF. The CDR3 nucleotides are TGCAGTGCTGGTATGGAGACCCAGTACTTC. The chain has TRBV20-1 and TRBJ2-5; no clear D gene. Germline values: CDR1 DFQATT, CDR2 SNEGSKA (reference sequence). There are 10 residues in the CDR3. V dropped 5 bases and J dropped 5 bases, with 6 bases sitting between them.

This sequence joins TRBV9 and TRBJ1-3; D is perhaps TRBD1 (5 bases). Per the germline V gene, CDR1 is SGDLS and CDR2 is YYNGEE. The CDR3 is 17 amino acids. The germline V and J ends were trimmed by 0 bases and 0 bases, with 13 bases remaining between them. The CDR3 DNA follows: TGTGCCAGCAGCGTAGAGGGGCCTATGTTCTCTGGAAACACCATATATTTT. Encoded protein: CASSVEGPMFSGNTIYF.

The chain combines TRBV5-1 with TRBJ1-5; D is unclear. There are 13 residues in the CDR3. Trimming stripped 0 bases from V and 4 bases from J, with 5 bases between. From germline, CDR1 is SGHRS and CDR2 YFSETQ. The CDR3 nucleotides read TGCGCCAGCAGCTTGGGTCCAAATCAGCCCCAGCATTTT. It specifies CASSLGPNQPQHF.

This rearrangement joins TRBV6-1 to TRBJ2-5; D is perhaps TRBD1 or TRBD2 (6 bases each). In germline, CDR1 is MNHNS, CDR2 SASEGT. Trimming pared 1 base from V and 2 bases from J, leaving 11 bases between. The CDR3 runs 15 residues. CDR3 region: CASSEERGEQETQYF. The CDR3, as DNA: TGTGCCAGCAGTGAAGAAAGGGGGGAGCAAGAGACCCAGTACTTC.

The rearrangement links TRBV2 to TRBJ2-7; TRBD1 aligns across 8 bases. Trimming at V came to 6 bases and at J to 9 bases, leaving 7 bases not matched to a gene. The CDR3 has 12 amino acids. Germline CDR1 SNHLY, CDR2 FYNNEI. The CDR3 loop is CASRTAGGRQYF. The CDR3 nucleotides read TGTGCCAGCAGAACAGCAGGGGGCCGGCAGTACTTC.

The genes are TRBV2 and TRBJ2-5; weak D call: TRBD1 (6 bases). The V gene's germline CDR1 is SNHLY and CDR2 FYNNEI. Between the trimmed V and J ends, which lost 4 bases and 5 bases, there was a span of 17 bases. The CDR3 totals 15 residues. CDR3 coding DNA: TGTGCCAGCAGTGCGGGCGAGCGACAGGCGGAGACCCAGTACTTC. This sequence encodes CASSAGERQAETQYF.

This clone was found once. The chain links TRBV27 to TRBJ2-5; the D is unclear. The better agreement between TRBJ2-7 and the DNA end casts doubt on the J call. CDR1 is MNHEY, CDR2 SMNVEV, per germline (reference sequence). This CDR3 has 13 residues. The CDR3 bases are TGTGCCAGCAGTTTAACAGATAACTACGAGCAGTACTTC. It yields the protein CASSLTDNYEQYF.

The J gene is TRBJ1-2, the V gene TRBV5-6; 10 positions match TRBD1. J lost 8 bases, V lost 4 bases, and 14 bases had no gene match. This CDR3 comprises 16 residues. Germline CDR1 is SGHDT and CDR2 is YYEEEE. CDR3 sequence (DNA): TGTGCCAGCAGCCGAATTACCGGGACAGGGGTTTTGGGCTACACCTTC. It codes for CASSRITGTGVLGYTF.